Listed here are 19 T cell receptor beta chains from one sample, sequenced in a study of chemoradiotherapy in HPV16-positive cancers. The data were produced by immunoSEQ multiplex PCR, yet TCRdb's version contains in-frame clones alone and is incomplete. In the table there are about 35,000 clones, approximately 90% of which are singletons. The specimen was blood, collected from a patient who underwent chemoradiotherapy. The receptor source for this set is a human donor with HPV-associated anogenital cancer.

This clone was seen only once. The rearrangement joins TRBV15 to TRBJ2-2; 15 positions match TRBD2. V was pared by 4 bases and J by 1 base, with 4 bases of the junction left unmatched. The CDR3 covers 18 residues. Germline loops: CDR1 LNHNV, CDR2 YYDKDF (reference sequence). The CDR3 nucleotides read TGTGCCACCAGCATGGGACTAGCGGGGGGCCGGAACACCGGGGAGCTGTTTTTT. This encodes CATSMGLAGGRNTGELFF.

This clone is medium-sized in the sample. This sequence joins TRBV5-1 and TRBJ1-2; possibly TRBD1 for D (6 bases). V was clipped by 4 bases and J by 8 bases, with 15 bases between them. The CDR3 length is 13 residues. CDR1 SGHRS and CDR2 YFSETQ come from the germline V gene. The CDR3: CASSPSEGVGYTF. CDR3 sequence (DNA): TGCGCCAGCAGCCCCAGTGAGGGGGTCGGCTACACCTTC.

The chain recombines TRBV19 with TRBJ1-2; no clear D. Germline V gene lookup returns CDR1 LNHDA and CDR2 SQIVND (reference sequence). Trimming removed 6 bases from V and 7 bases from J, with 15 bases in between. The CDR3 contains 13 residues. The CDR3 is CASSSPPGVGYTF. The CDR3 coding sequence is TGTGCCAGTAGCTCCCCCCCCGGGGTTGGCTACACCTTC.

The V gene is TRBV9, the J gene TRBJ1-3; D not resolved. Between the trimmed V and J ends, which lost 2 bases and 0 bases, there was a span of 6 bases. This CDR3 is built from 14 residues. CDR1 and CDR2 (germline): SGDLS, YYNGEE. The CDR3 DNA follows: TGTGCCAGCAGCGTCACTATCTCTGGAAACACCATATATTTT. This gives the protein CASSVTISGNTIYF.

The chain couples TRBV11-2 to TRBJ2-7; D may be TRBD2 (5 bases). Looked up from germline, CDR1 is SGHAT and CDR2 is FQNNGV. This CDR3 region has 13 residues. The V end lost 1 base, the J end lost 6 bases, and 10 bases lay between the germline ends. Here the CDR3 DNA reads TGTGCCAGCAGCTTAGTGGTCCGGGGCGAGCAGTACTTC. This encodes CASSLVVRGEQYF.

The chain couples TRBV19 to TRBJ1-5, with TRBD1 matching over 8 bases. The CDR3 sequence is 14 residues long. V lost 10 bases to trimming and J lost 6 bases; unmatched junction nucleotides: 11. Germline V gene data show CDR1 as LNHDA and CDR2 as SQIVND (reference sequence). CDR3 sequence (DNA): TGTGCCACCCAACGGACAGGGTTTCGTCAGCCCCAGCATTTT. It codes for CATQRTGFRQPQHF.

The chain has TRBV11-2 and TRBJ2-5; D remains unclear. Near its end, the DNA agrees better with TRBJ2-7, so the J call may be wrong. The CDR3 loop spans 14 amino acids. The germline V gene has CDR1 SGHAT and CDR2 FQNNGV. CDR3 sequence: CASSLSSPRAEQYF. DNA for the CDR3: TGTGCCAGCAGCTTAAGTAGTCCGCGTGCCGAGCAGTACTTC.

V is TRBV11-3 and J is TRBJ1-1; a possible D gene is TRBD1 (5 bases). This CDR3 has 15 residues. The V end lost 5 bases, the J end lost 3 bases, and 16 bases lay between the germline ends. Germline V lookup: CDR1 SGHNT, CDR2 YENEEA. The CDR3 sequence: CASSASSLGDTEAFF. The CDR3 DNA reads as TGTGCCAGCAGCGCGTCGTCTCTAGGGGACACTGAAGCTTTCTTT.

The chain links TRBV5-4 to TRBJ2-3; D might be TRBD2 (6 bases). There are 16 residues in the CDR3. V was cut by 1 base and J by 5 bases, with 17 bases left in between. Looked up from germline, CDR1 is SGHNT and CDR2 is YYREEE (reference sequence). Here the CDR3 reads CASSLLVGGRRDTQYF. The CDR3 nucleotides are TGTGCCAGCAGCTTGTTGGTGGGGGGACGCCGAGATACGCAGTATTTT.

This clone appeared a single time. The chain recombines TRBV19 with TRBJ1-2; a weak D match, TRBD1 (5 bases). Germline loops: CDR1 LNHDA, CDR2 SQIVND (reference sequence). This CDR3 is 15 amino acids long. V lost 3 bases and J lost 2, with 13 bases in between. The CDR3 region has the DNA TGTGCCAGTAGTATTGGTGACAGAGACAACTATGGCTACACCTTC. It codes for CASSIGDRDNYGYTF.

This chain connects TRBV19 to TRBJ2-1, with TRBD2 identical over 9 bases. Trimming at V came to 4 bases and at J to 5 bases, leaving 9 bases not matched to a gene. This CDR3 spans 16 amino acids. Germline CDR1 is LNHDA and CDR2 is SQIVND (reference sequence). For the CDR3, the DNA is TGTGCCAGTAGTAGTGTCCTAGCGGGGCCAAACAATGAGCAGTTCTTC. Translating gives CASSSVLAGPNNEQFF.

The CDR3, as DNA: TGTGCCAGTAGTGGTGTGACAGGGGGGTACAATGAGCAGTTCTTC. It yields the protein CASSGVTGGYNEQFF. The chain employs TRBV19 and TRBJ2-1; 9 positions agree with TRBD1. This CDR3 is 15 amino acids long. Losses at the gene ends were 5 bases for V and 4 bases for J; bases not matched to a gene: 6. Germline V gene data show CDR1 as LNHDA and CDR2 as SQIVND (reference sequence).

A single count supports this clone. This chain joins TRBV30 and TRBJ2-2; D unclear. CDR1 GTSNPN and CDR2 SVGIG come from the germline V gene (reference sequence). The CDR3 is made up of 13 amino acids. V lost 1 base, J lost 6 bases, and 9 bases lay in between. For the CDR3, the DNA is TGTGCCTGGAGTGGAAGTCGGGCCGGGGAGCTGTTTTTT. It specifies CAWSGSRAGELFF.

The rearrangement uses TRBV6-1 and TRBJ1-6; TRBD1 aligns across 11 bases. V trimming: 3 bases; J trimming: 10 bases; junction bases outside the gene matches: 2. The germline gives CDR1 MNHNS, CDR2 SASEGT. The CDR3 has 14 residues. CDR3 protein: CASSERTGGSPLHF. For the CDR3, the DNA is TGTGCCAGCAGTGAGAGGACAGGGGGCTCACCCCTCCACTTT.

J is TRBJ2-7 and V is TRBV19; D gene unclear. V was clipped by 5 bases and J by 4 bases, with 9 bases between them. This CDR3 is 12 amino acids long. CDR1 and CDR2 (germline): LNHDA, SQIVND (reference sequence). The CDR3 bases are TGTGCCAGTAGTCTTGGTGGTTACGAGCAGTACTTC. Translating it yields CASSLGGYEQYF.

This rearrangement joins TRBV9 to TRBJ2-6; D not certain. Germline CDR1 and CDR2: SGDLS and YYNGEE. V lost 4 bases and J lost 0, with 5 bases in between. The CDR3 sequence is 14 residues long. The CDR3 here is CASSPRSGANVLTF. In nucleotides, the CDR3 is TGTGCCAGCAGCCCGCGCTCTGGGGCCAACGTCCTGACTTTC. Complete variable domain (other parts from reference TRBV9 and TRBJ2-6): DSGVTQTPKHLITATGQRVTLRCSPRSGDLSVYWYQQSLDQGLQFLIQYYNGEERAKGNILERFSAQQFPDLHSELNLSSLELGDSALYFCASSPRSGANVLTFGAGSRLTVL.

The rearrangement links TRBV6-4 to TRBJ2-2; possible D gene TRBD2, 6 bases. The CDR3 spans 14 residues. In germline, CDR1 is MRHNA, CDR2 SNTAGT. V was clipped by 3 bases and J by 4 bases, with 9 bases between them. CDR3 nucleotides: TGTGCCAGCAGTGATCGGAGGGGCACCGGGGAGCTGTTTTTT. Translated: CASSDRRGTGELFF.

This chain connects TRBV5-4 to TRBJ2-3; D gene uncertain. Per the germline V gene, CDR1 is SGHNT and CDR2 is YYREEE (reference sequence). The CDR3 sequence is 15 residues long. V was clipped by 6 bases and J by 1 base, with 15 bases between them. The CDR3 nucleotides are TGTGCCAGCACCAGAAGTGACTCCGGCACAGATACGCAGTATTTT. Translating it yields CASTRSDSGTDTQYF.

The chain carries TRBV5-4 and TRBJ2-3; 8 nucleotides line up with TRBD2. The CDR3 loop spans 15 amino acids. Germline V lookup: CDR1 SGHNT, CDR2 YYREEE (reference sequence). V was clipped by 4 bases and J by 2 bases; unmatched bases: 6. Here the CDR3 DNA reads TGTGCCAGCAGCCAGCAAGCGGGGGTCACAGATACGCAGTATTTT. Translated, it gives CASSQQAGVTDTQYF.